The text below deals with one TCR beta chain. Its antigen is undetermined. The PCR had 60 Vbeta and 13 Jbeta primers. Sequencing used immunoSEQ multiplex PCR; TCRdb keeps in-frame clones, though not all of them. The sample gives 200,000 to 300,000 clones, 82% of which show up once; over 5% is in the top ten. These data come from a study of cytomegalovirus exposure and HLA in healthy donors. Study-wide results and limits: Common viral pathogens were later found to be apparently linked to several of the most significant clusters. The only immune exposure information that was available was CMV serostatus.

Sequenced sample: PBMCs. The receptor was isolated from a woman aged 35 to 49 in good health and CMV-seropositive.

CDR3 loop: CASSLVRPGNTIYF. In DNA, the CDR3 is TGTGCCAGCAGCTTGGTGCGGCCTGGAAACACCATATATTTT. The chain links TRBV5-7 to TRBJ1-3; no clear D. TRBV5-7 is classed as an ORF, of uncertain function. Trimming removed 0 bases from V and 2 bases from J, with 6 bases in between. The CDR3 covers 14 residues.